Detailed here is one T cell receptor beta chain. Its antigen is not identified. The sample belongs to a study of vaccination and CD4 T cells after COVID-19. About the study: Convalescent donors: six male, four female; seven Caucasian, two Asian, one multiracial, two Hispanic. Overlapping peptides covering the spike proteins of SARS-CoV-2, HCoV-NL63, HCoV-OC43 and HCoV-229E were added to stimulate cells.

Sequencing of the DNA from cultured CD4+ T cells was carried out with the Oncomine TCR Beta short-read assay. Cultured CD4+ T cells yielded the extracted genomic DNA. TCRdb re-called the PCR reads through MiXCR, storing one row per CDR3 protein. This sample has nearly 9,000 distinct CDR3 sequences, with around three fifths found just once. Regarding treatment: roughly ten-day PBMC culture with coronavirus spike peptide pools or control peptides (ViraFEST assay). Recorded positive PCR dates fall between March and December 2020, preceding US Alpha, Beta and Delta variants. The sequenced sample was CD4+ T cells from blood, cultured in vitro. The clonotype comes from a human donor who had recovered from COVID-19.

The CDR3 is CSVVGSGIGETQYF. The CDR3 bases are TGCAGCGTTGTTGGCTCAGGGATAGGAGAGACCCAGTACTTC. The chain employs TRBV29-1 and TRBJ2-5; weak D call: TRBD1 (5 bases). CDR1 is SQVTM and CDR2 is ANQGSEA in the germline V gene. V lost 4 bases and J lost 4, with 16 bases in between. The CDR3 spans 14 residues.